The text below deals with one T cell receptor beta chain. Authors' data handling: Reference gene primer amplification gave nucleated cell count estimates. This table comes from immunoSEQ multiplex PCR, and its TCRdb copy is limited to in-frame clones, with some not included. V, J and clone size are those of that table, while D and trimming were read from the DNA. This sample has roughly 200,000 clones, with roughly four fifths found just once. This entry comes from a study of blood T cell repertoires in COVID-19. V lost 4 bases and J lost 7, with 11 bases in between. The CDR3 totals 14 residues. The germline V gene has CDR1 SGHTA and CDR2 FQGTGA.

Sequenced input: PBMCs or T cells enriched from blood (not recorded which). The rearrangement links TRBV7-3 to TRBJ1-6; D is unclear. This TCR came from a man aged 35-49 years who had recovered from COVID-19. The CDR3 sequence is CASSSQSLNSPLHF. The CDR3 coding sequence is TGTGCCAGCAGCTCTCAAAGCCTAAATTCACCCCTCCACTTT.